These T cell receptor beta chains were read from a single sample in a study of T cell responses to AZD1222 COVID-19 vaccine. Using immunoSEQ multiplex PCR, the repertoire was profiled, and TCRdb retains in-frame clones only, with some absent. The sample lists approximately 110,000 clones; around 85% were seen once. Source: peripheral blood, taken on day 0 of AZD1222 vaccination. The receptor set was obtained from an adult in good health. Each CDR3 is given with its conserved first and last residue. D genes are given only for firm matches. Rows may omit the clone size; those that give it use once, few, many or a size class.

.	TRBV27	.	TRBJ2-1	CASSLSSGGAFSEQFF	TGTGCCAGCAGTTTATCGTCCGGGGGCGCGTTCAGTGAGCAGTTCTTC
.	TRBV6-5	.	TRBJ1-6	CASIGVGLHF	TGTGCCAGCATCGGAGTCGGCCTCCACTTT
once	TRBV19	.	TRBJ1-5	CASTGGVNQPQHF	TGTGCCAGTACGGGCGGAGTCAATCAGCCCCAGCATTTT
.	TRBV19	.	TRBJ1-1	CASSISVNTEAFF	TGTGCCAGTAGTATAAGTGTGAACACTGAAGCTTTCTTT
.	TRBV7-2	.	TRBJ1-6	CASSLVVGSPLHF	TGTGCCAGCAGCTTAGTGGTAGGTTCACCCCTCCACTTT
.	TRBV9	.	TRBJ2-2	CASSLKSVANTGELFF	TGTGCCAGCAGCCTCAAGAGTGTCGCGAACACCGGGGAGCTGTTTTTT
.	TRBV7-9	TRBD2	TRBJ2-7	CASSPPPLASGGRYEQYF	TGTGCCAGCAGCCCGCCCCCCCTGGCTAGCGGGGGACGCTACGAGCAGTACTTC
.	TRBV19	TRBD1	TRBJ2-5	CASGSGTGGGETQYF	TGTGCCAGTGGATCCGGGACAGGGGGCGGAGAGACCCAGTACTTC
.	TRBV27	.	TRBJ1-1	CASSFRGGSAFF	TGTGCCAGCAGTTTTAGGGGGGGTAGTGCTTTCTTT
.	TRBV10-1	.	TRBJ2-3	CARPNTQYF	TGCGCCAGACCTAATACGCAGTATTTT
.	TRBV20-1	.	TRBJ2-7	CSASYDYEQYF	TGCAGTGCTAGTTACGACTACGAGCAGTACTTC
.	TRBV29-1	.	TRBJ1-4	CSAGAANEKLFF	TGCAGCGCCGGAGCGGCGAATGAAAAACTGTTTTTT
.	TRBV7-2	.	TRBJ2-6	CASSLDGGLRPGANVLTF	TGTGCCAGCAGCTTAGATGGGGGCCTCCGCCCCGGGGCCAACGTCCTGACTTTC
once	TRBV19	.	TRBJ1-6	CASRYPGDPYNSPLHF	TGTGCCAGCCGATACCCGGGTGACCCCTATAATTCACCCCTCCACTTT
.	TRBV28	TRBD2	TRBJ2-2	CALRGATNTGELFF	TGTGCCTTGCGGGGGGCCACGAACACCGGGGAGCTGTTTTTT
.	TRBV5-1	.	TRBJ2-7	CASSPYVVGPSSYEQYF	TGCGCCAGCAGCCCTTACGTAGTCGGTCCAAGCTCCTACGAGCAGTACTTC
.	TRBV24-1	TRBD2	TRBJ2-1	CATSAGAGGKYNEQFF	TGTGCCACCAGTGCTGGGGCGGGGGGGAAATACAATGAGCAGTTCTTC
.	TRBV11-3	.	TRBJ2-2	CASSFYWVGELFF	TGTGCCAGCAGCTTTTATTGGGTCGGGGAGCTGTTTTTT
few	TRBV6-4	TRBD2	TRBJ2-1	CASSELAGGLDEQFF	TGTGCCAGCAGTGAACTAGCGGGGGGTTTAGATGAGCAGTTCTTC
.	TRBV24-1	TRBD1	TRBJ1-2	CATSDEGAKGYTF	TGTGCCACCAGTGATGAGGGGGCGAAAGGCTACACCTTC
.	TRBV24-1	.	TRBJ2-5	CATSDERTITQYF	TGTGCCACCAGTGACGAGAGAACTATAACCCAGTACTTC
.	TRBV28	TRBD1	TRBJ2-7	CASSLSRGKHEQYF	TGTGCCAGCAGTTTAAGCAGGGGGAAGCACGAGCAGTACTTC
.	TRBV6-6	.	TRBJ1-2	CASSLERSIYGYTF	TGTGCCAGCAGCCTGGAAAGGTCGATCTATGGCTACACCTTC
few	TRBV27	.	TRBJ2-7	CASSLVGPYEQYF	TGTGCCAGCAGTTTAGTAGGCCCCTACGAGCAGTACTTC
.	TRBV11-2	.	TRBJ1-2	CASRSSGGGNYGYTF	TGTGCCAGCAGATCGTCGGGTGGGGGGAACTATGGCTACACCTTC
.	TRBV19	TRBD1	TRBJ2-1	CASSIRQGYSNEQFF	TGTGCCAGTAGTATCAGACAGGGTTATTCGAATGAGCAGTTCTTC
few	TRBV6-5	.	TRBJ2-7	CASSYHRNSYEQYF	TGTGCCAGCAGTTATCACAGGAACTCCTACGAGCAGTACTTC
.	TRBV7-9	.	TRBJ1-1	CASSLVGRREAFF	TGTGCCAGCAGCTTAGTGGGGCGGCGTGAAGCTTTCTTT
once	TRBV5-6	.	TRBJ1-2	CASTGGPGLLPYGYTF	TGTGCCAGCACCGGGGGACCTGGACTACTTCCCTATGGCTACACCTTC
.	TRBV7-9	.	TRBJ2-7	CASSSQLGRPSTDEQYF	TGTGCCAGCAGCTCCCAGTTAGGTAGACCTTCAACGGACGAGCAGTACTTC
.	TRBV12-3/TRBV12-4	.	TRBJ2-7	CASSIQTTYEQYF	TGTGCCAGCTCGATTCAGACTACCTACGAGCAGTACTTC
.	TRBV3-1/TRBV3-2	TRBD2	TRBJ2-1	CASSLGLLYNEQFF	TGTGCCAGCAGCCTGGGACTACTCTACAATGAGCAGTTCTTC
.	TRBV6-6	TRBD1	TRBJ1-2	CASSPTGVNGYTF	TGTGCCAGCAGTCCGACAGGGGTAAATGGCTACACCTTC
.	TRBV21-1	.	TRBJ2-5	CASSKTPTLDRAGETQYF	TGTGCCAGCAGCAAGACCCCCACCCTCGACAGGGCCGGTGAGACCCAGTACTTC
.	TRBV3-1/TRBV3-2	.	TRBJ2-2	CASSQWTGELFF	TGTGCCAGCAGCCAATGGACCGGGGAGCTGTTTTTT
.	TRBV5-4	TRBD2	TRBJ2-5	CASSYETVSSGGARETQYF	TGTGCCAGCAGCTATGAGACCGTCAGTAGCGGGGGGGCTCGAGAGACCCAGTACTTC
.	TRBV6-5	.	TRBJ1-3	CASMLGDTIYF	TGTGCCAGCATGCTCGGGGACACCATATATTTT
.	TRBV4-2	.	TRBJ1-1	CASSPSLLPEAFF	TGTGCCAGCAGCCCATCCCTACTCCCTGAAGCTTTCTTT
.	TRBV6-5	.	TRBJ2-1	CASSYTPGSNEQFF	TGTGCCAGCAGTTACACCCCGGGATCAAATGAGCAGTTCTTC
.	TRBV30	.	TRBJ1-3	CAWSVGNTIYF	TGTGCCTGGAGTGTTGGAAACACCATATATTTT